This TCR beta chain derives from a study of shared clonotypes between healthy human individuals. As to this clone: Antigen unknown.

CDR1 is LNHDA and CDR2 is SQIVND in the germline V gene (reference sequence). This CDR3 is built from 13 residues. V shed 7 bases and J shed 5 bases, with 14 bases lying between them. Naive CD8 cells were CD45RO-negative, positively selected for CCR7, excluding terminally differentiated effector memory CD45RA+ cells. General study findings and limits: A few donors had around 5% of their naive CD4 clonotypes in common.

At deep level, the assay was performed. Method: immunoSEQ multiplex PCR; TCRdb's copy keeps in-frame clones and lacks some. The data show about 2,200,000 clones, approximately 94% seen once. The rearrangement links TRBV19 to TRBJ1-1, with D perhaps TRBD1 (6 bases). The TCR comes from a man aged 18-30 years in good health. Some clones in this sample may be carry-over from other donors' samples. Sample: naive CD8+ T cells from PBMCs. CDR3 sequence (DNA): TGTGCCAGTAAGGTCGGGGGCGAGACTGAAGCTTTCTTT. This codes for CASKVGGETEAFF.